This TCR beta chain emerged from a study of a mutant IDH1 vaccine in newly diagnosed glioma. The wider study: Before enrollment, the patients had been treated with radiotherapy alone, temozolomide alone, or both together. Most of them had received both. Study conclusions and caveats: Most patients, around 93%, showed vaccine-induced immune responses. No link was apparently found between pseudoprogression and changes in top peripheral T cell clonotypes.

Sequenced by immunoSEQ multiplex PCR; TCRdb stores in-frame clones only, minus some. The table records over 75,000 clones, about four fifths of them present only once. The V end lost 1 base, the J end lost 1 base, and 8 bases lay between the germline ends. The germline V gene has CDR1 SEHNR and CDR2 FQNEAQ (reference sequence). CDR3 length: 15 residues. Points on this clone: Antigen specificity is unknown.

Documented time point: baseline, week 1 (first vaccination visit). The treatment: pre-vaccination baseline after standard-of-care therapy. Donors had new WHO grade 3 or 4 IDH1-mutant, ATRX-lost astrocytomas. The sample was PBMCs, taken from a glioma patient treated with radiotherapy, temozolomide or both. The receptor was isolated from a man in his forties with glioma. V and J are TRBV7-9 and TRBJ1-5; tentatively, D is TRBD1 (5 bases). The CDR3 DNA is TGTGCCAGCAGCTTAGGGGGGAGCAGCAATCAGCCCCAGCATTTT. Residues: CASSLGGSSNQPQHF.